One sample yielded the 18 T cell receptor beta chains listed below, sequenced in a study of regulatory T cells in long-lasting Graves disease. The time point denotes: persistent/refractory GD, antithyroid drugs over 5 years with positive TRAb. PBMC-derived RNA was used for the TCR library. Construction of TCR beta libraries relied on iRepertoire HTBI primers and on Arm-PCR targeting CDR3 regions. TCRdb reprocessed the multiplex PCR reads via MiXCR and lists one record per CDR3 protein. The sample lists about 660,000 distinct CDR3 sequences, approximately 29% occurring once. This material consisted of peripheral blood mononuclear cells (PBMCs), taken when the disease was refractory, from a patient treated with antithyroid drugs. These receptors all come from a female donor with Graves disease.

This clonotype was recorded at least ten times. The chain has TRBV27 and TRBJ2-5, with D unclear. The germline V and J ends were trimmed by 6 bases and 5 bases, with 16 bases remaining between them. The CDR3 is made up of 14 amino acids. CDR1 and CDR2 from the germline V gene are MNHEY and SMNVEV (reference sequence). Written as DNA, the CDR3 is TGTGCCAGCAGACCAGCAGGAAAACGGGAGACCCAGTACTTC. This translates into CASRPAGKRETQYF.

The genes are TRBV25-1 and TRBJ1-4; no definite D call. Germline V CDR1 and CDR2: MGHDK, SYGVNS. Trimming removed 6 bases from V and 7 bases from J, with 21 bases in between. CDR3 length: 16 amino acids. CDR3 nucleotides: TGTGCCAGCAGCAAGCCGGGAACCCTGTGGAGTGAAAAACTGTTTTTT. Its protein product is CASSKPGTLWSEKLFF.

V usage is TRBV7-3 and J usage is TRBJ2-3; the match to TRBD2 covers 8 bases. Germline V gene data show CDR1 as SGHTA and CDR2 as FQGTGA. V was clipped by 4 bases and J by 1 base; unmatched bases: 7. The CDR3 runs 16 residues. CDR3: CASSSRREGGTDTQYF. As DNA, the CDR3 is TGTGCCAGCAGCTCACGTCGGGAGGGCGGCACAGATACGCAGTATTTT. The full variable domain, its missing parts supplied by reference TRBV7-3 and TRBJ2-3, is GAGVSQTPSNKVTEKGKYVELRCDPISGHTALYWYRQSLGQGPEFLIYFQGTGAADDSGLPNDRFFAVRPEGSVSTLKIQRTERGDSAVYLCASSSRREGGTDTQYFGPGTRLTVL.

The DNA of the CDR3 is TGTGCCAGCAAGTCGGCAGCTAACTATGGCTACACCTTC. Encoded protein: CASKSAANYGYTF. This chain joins TRBV6-1 and TRBJ1-2; no firm D call. This CDR3 contains 13 residues. V was shortened by 7 bases and J by 0 bases, with 9 bases between the two germline ends. Looked up from germline, CDR1 is MNHNS and CDR2 is SASEGT.

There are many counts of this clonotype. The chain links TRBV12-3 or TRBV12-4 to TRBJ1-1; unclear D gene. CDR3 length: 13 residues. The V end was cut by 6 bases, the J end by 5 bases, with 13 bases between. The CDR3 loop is CASREKGMTEAFF. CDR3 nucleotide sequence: TGTGCCAGCAGAGAGAAGGGTATGACTGAAGCTTTCTTT.

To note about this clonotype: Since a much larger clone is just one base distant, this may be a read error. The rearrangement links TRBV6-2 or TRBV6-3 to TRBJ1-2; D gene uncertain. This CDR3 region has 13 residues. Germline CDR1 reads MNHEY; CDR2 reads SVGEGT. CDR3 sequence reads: CASSYSINYGYAF. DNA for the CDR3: TGTGCCAGCAGTTACAGCATTAACTATGGCTACGCCTTC.

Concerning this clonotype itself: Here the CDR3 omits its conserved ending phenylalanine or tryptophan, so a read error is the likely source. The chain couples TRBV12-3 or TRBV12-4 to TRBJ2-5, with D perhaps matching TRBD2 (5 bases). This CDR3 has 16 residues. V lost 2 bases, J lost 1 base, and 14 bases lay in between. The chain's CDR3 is CASSLFFSDLQETQYV. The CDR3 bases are TGTGCCAGCAGTTTATTTTTTAGCGACCTCCAAGAGACCCAGTACGTC.

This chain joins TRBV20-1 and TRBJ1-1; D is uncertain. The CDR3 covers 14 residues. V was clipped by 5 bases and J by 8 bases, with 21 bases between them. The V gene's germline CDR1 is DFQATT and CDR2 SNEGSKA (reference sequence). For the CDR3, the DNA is TGCAGTGCTGTTGCCGGCAGGAGCCTCCCGGAAGCTTTCTTT. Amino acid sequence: CSAVAGRSLPEAFF.

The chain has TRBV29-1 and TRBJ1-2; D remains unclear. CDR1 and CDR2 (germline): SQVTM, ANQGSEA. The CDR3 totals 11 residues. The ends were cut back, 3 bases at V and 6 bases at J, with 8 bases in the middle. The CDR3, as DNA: TGCAGCGTTGACAGGCCAGATGGCTACACCTTC. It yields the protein CSVDRPDGYTF.

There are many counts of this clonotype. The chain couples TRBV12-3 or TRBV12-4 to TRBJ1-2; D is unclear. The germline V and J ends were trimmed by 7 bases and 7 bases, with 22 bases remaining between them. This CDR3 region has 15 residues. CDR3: CASTMWRASVGGYTF. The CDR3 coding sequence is TGTGCCAGCACAATGTGGAGGGCCAGCGTTGGTGGCTACACCTTC.

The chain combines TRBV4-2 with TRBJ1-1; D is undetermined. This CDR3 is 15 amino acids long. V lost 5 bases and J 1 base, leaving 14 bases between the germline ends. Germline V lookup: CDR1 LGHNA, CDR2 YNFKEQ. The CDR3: CASSYTRETNTEAFF. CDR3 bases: TGTGCCAGCAGCTACACCCGGGAAACGAACACTGAAGCTTTCTTT.

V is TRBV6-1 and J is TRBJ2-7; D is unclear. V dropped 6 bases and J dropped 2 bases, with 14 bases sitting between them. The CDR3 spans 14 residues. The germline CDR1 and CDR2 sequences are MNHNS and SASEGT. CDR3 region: CASSNFGSTYEQYF. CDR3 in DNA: TGTGCCAGCAGCAACTTCGGGTCCACCTACGAGCAGTACTTC.

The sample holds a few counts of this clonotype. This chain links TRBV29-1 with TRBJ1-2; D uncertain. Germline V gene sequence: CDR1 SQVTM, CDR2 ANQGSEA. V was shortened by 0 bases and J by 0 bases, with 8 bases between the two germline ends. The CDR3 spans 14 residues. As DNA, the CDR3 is TGCAGCGTTGAAGATGGAAGGGCTAACTATGGCTACACCTTC. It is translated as CSVEDGRANYGYTF.

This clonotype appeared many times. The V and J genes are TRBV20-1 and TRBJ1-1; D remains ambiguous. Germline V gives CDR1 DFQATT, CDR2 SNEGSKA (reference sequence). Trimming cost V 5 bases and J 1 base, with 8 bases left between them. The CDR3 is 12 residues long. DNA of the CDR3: TGCAGTGCTCTTGATCAGAACACTGAAGCTTTCTTT. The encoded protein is CSALDQNTEAFF.

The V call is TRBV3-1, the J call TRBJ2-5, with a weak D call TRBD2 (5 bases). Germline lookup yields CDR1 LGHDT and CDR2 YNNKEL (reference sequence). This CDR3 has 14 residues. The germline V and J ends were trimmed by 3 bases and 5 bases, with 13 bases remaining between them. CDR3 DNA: TGTGCCAGCAGCCAGCCCGGGGTTCGGGAGACCCAGTACTTC. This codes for CASSQPGVRETQYF.

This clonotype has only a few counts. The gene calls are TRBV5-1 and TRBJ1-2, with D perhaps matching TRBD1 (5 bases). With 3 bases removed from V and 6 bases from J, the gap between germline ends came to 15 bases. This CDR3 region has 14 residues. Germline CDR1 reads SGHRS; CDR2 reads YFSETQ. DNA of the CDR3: TGCGCCAGCAGCTCGATCCAGGGTTTCAATGGCTACACCTTC. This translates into CASSSIQGFNGYTF.

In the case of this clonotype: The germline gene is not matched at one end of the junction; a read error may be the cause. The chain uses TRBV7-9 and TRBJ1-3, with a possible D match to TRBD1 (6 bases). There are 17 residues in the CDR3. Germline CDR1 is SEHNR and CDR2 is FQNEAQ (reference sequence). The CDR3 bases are TGTGCCACCCGACAATCGGCGTGGGACAACCCTGGAAACACCACATATTTT. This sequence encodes CATRQSAWDNPGNTTYF.

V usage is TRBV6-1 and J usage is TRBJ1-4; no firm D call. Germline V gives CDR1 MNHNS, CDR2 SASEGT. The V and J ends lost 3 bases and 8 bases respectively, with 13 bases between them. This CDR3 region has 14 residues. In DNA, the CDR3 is TGTGCCAGCAGTGACATGAAAACGGCGGAAAAACTGTTTTTT. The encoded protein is CASSDMKTAEKLFF.